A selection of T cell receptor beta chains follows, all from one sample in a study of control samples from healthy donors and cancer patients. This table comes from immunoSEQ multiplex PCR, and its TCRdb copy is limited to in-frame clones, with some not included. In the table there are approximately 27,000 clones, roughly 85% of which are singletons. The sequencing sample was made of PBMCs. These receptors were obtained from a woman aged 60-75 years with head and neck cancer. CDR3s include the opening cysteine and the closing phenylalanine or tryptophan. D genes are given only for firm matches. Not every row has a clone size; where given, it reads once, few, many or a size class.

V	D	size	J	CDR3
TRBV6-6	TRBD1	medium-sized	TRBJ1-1	CATTEGQRTNTEAFF
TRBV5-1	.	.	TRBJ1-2	CASSLLRGSRGYTF
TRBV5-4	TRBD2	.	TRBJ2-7	CASSSGTSPEQYF
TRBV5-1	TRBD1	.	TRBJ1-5	CASSDGTGLNQPQHF
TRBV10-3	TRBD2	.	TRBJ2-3	CAISEGLAGTITDTQYF
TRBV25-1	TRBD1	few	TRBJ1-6	CASSGTGMPGGSPLHF
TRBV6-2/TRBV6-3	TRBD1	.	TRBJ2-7	CASSKDRVSYEQYF
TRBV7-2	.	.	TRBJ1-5	CASSSIGQRYQPQHF
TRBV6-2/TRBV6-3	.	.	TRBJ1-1	CASSYSPPAMNTEAFF
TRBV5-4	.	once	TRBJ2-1	CASSFGQPSYNEQFF
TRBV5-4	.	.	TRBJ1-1	CASSLRGGRNTEAFF
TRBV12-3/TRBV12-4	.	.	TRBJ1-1	CASSPLMNTEAFF
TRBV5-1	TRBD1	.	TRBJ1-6	CASSPGQGRSPLHF
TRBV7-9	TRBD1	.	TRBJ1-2	CASNTPGQGNYGYTF
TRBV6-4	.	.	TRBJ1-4	CASSDRATNEKLFF